The 8 T cell receptor beta chains in this list originate from one sample, sequenced in a study of blood T cell repertoires in COVID-19. TCRdb keeps only in-frame clones here, not all; method: immunoSEQ multiplex PCR. The sample carries a few hundred thousand clones, roughly nine tenths recorded once. Material: PBMCs or T cells enriched from blood (not recorded which). The origin of the receptors is a woman aged 60-70 years who had recovered from COVID-19.

The chain links TRBV24-1 to TRBJ2-5; TRBD1 aligns across 10 bases. Losses at the gene ends were 4 bases for V and 5 bases for J; bases not matched to a gene: 6. CDR1 and CDR2 from the germline V gene are KGHDR and SFDVKD. The CDR3 covers 15 residues. CDR3 residues: CATSDPTGGVETQYF. CDR3 nucleotides: TGTGCCACCAGTGACCCGACAGGGGGCGTGGAGACCCAGTACTTC.

J is TRBJ1-5 and V is TRBV6-6; the match to TRBD1 covers 7 bases. This CDR3 is 15 amino acids long. Trimming cost V 2 bases and J 3 bases; bases outside gene matches: 4. Germline CDR1 and CDR2: MNHNY and SVGAGI (reference sequence). The CDR3 DNA reads TGTGCCAGCAGTTACGGGGGACAGATCAATCAGCCCCAGCATTTT. This codes for CASSYGGQINQPQHF.

This rearrangement joins TRBV18 to TRBJ1-5; the match to TRBD1 covers 9 bases. The CDR3 runs 15 residues. CDR1 KGHSH and CDR2 LQKENI come from the germline V gene. V trimming: 2 bases; J trimming: 11 bases; junction bases outside the gene matches: 10. The CDR3 DNA follows: TGTGCCAGCTCACCAAGTAGGGACAGGGTTACGGCCCAGCATTTT. Protein product: CASSPSRDRVTAQHF.

V and J are TRBV18 and TRBJ1-2; D possibly corresponds to TRBD1 (5 bases). Germline lookup yields CDR1 KGHSH and CDR2 LQKENI. The CDR3 contains 15 residues. The V gene lost 0 bases and the J gene lost 0 bases, with 8 bases spanning the gap. The CDR3 coding sequence is TGTGCCAGCTCACCACCGGGACTCACTAACTATGGCTACACCTTC. This sequence encodes CASSPPGLTNYGYTF.

This chain uses TRBV7-9 with TRBJ2-7; 7 bases align to TRBD2. Germline CDR1 and CDR2: SEHNR and FQNEAQ (reference sequence). CDR3 length equals 14 residues. V shed 5 bases, J shed 1 base, and the junction held 5 bases outside the gene matches. This CDR3 reads CASSVSGGSYEQYF. In DNA, the CDR3 is TGTGCCAGCAGCGTCTCCGGGGGGTCCTACGAGCAGTACTTC.

The gene calls are TRBV6-5 and TRBJ1-2; 7 nucleotides align to TRBD1. The CDR3 length is 15 residues. The trim removed 7 bases at V and 2 bases at J, leaving 10 bases unmatched. CDR1 is MNHEY, CDR2 SVGAGI, per germline. For the CDR3, the DNA is TGTGCCAGCATGAGACGAACGGGACAGAACTATGGCTACACCTTC. This encodes CASMRRTGQNYGYTF.

This rearrangement joins TRBV11-3 to TRBJ2-7; 8 nucleotides agree with TRBD1. The CDR3 runs 13 residues. Germline values: CDR1 SGHNT, CDR2 YENEEA. Losses at the gene ends were 6 bases for V and 1 base for J; bases not matched to a gene: 2. The CDR3 DNA reads as TGTGCCAGCAGACAGGGGGGATCCTACGAGCAGTACTTC. This codes for CASRQGGSYEQYF.

This clone was observed once. CDR3 protein: CASSDSTGLGYTF. In DNA form, the CDR3 reads TGTGCCAGCAGTGATTCGACAGGGCTTGGCTACACCTTC. J is TRBJ1-2 and V is TRBV2; 7 bases align to TRBD1. Germline lookup yields CDR1 SNHLY and CDR2 FYNNEI. The CDR3 consists of 13 residues. Trimming at V came to 3 bases and at J to 7 bases, leaving 5 bases not matched to a gene.